This TCR beta chain emerged from a study of beta chain features in type 1 diabetes (dated by TCRdb to 2016 to 2018). As for the study more broadly: Mean age, gender distribution, total cell number and subset yield were not different between patients and healthy donors. A total of roughly 100 million sorted cells were examined across all samples, and a strong correlation was observed between cell number per subset and RNA yield. The study compared the TCRB repertoires of sorted circulating CD4+ T cell subsets in recently diagnosed type 1 diabetes patients with those in matched healthy donors. Naive and central memory subsets were obtained from all 30 or so donors, but regulatory and stem cell-like memory subsets were isolated from only 8 patients and 8 healthy donors. Study-level results and caveats: In all four CD4+ subsets, TCRB CDR3 length was moderately but significantly shorter in type 1 diabetes patients. PCR may preferentially amplify shorter templates, but because patient and control samples were amplified and corrected together, any resulting skew would affect both groups equally. Because cDNA rather than genomic DNA was sequenced, highly expressing activated cells could have been over-represented, although no difference in activation and CD3 levels was found between groups. Patients with type 1 diabetes made fewer insertions and deleted more nucleotides at VDJ recombination sites, implying thymic rearrangement abnormalities. Naive, central memory and regulatory TCRB repertoires appeared to be more alike among patients than among healthy donors. Because small numbers of individuals were included in the HLA sub-analyses, any influence of HLA type on TCRB rearrangement was left unresolved.

A single peripheral blood draw of 95 to 150 mL on average was collected from each donor into heparinised tubes. A BD FACSAria II and a panel including CD45RO, CCR7, CD25, CD127, CD95 and CD27 were used to sort naive, central memory, regulatory and stem cell-like memory CD4+ T cells. All sorted populations exceeded 95% purity. PBMCs were isolated right away by Lymphoprep density gradient centrifugation and were stained directly, without culture. So that batch effects would be minimized, each experiment stained and sorted samples in pairs, pairing one healthy donor with one patient. The CDR3 covers 13 residues, taking in both the cysteine and the phenylalanine. Only CDR3 DNA is held: 39 bases, read in frame from base 1. Trimming costs V 1 base and J 3 bases, and their ends lie 5 bases apart. CDR1 and CDR2, per the germline V gene, are SGHVS and FNYEAQ. This clone showed up just a few times. Its antigen remains undetermined. No qualities accompany the bases; no much larger clone lies one base away. Distinct nucleotide sequences in the sample also encode this CDR3.

All of the isolated RNA was reverse transcribed with the High Capacity cDNA Reverse Transcription Kit, so expressed TCRB transcripts were sequenced. Deep immunoSEQ sequencing was performed on naive, central memory and regulatory T cell samples, with an average of roughly 3.3 million total reads per sample. Sorted cells were lysed in RLT buffer, and RNA was extracted using DNase-treated RNeasy Micro or Mini kits according to cell number. Each cell subset was processed on its own to prevent cross-contamination, while patient and healthy donor samples were processed together. The immunoSEQ multiplex PCR was used to amplify TCRB sequences from cDNA, generating 87-bp fragments that spanned the CDR3 region. Amplicons were sequenced on the Illumina HiSeq platform. As for the authors' bioinformatics: Synthetic template baselines were used to correct PCR bias computationally, reads within Hamming distance 2 were collapsed together, and singletons that could not be merged were discarded. Reads were aligned against IMGT to assign V, D and J genes, CDR3 length and insertions or deletions at six rearrangement sites. Within each subset, clonotype counts were normalized to sorted cell number, after which true diversity and Gini coefficients were computed with the tcR R package. The overlap coefficient, calculated on TCRB nucleotide sequences, was used to measure repertoire sharing. Out-of-frame TCRB sequences from naive cells were analyzed to stand in for the pre-selection repertoire. Drawn from immuneACCESS, this table holds only the in-frame rearrangements with V and J called that TCRdb kept. Clones are partly lost; checked studies trace under half to an unresolved V gene and leave the rest unexplained. The V and J calls and clone size are taken from that table; D and trimming were inferred from the DNA. The table for this sample lists 900,000 or so clones; about a sixth of them were counted only once. The ten largest clones take up 0.02% to 0.03% of the sample.

The sequence joins TRBV7-6 to TRBJ2-3; the D gene could be TRBD1 or TRBD2, each one agreeing over 5 bases. The sequencing sample was made of naive CD4+ T cells from blood. The label giving this sample's cell subset or site can be read as: true naive CD4+ T cells. The clonotype was recovered from a woman under 30 in good health. The sequenced DNA is TGTGCCAGCAGCTTAGGGGGGACAGATACGCAGTATTTT. This encodes CASSLGGTDTQYF.